Below, one T cell receptor beta chain is given with its context. This sample stems from a study of T cells after yellow fever vaccination. TCRdb re-analysed the 5' RACE reads in MiXCR, keeping a single row per CDR3 protein. The repertoire holds about 350,000 distinct CDR3 sequences, with around 8.1% as singletons. The V and J ends lost 2 bases and 0 bases respectively, with 8 bases between them. This CDR3 is built from 15 residues. Looked up from germline, CDR1 is MNHEY and CDR2 is SVGEGT. Sequences were derived from PBMCs, sampled about 49 days after the first yellow fever vaccination. The chain combines TRBV6-2 or TRBV6-3 with TRBJ2-4; D unclear. This receptor was taken from a man in his late teens or twenties who received the YFV17D yellow fever vaccine. CDR3 nucleotide sequence: TGTGCCAGCAGTTACCGGCAATTAGCCAAAAACATTCAGTACTTC. Translating it yields CASSYRQLAKNIQYF.